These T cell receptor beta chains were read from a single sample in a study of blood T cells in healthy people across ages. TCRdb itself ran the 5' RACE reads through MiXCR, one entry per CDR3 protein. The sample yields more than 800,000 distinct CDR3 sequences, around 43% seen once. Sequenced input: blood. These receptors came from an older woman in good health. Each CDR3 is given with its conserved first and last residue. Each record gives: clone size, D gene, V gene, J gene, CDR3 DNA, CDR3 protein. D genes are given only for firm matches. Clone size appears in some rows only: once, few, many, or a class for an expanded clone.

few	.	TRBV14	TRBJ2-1	TGTGCCAGCAGCCAAGATCAACCCCGATGGGAGTTCTTC	CASSQDQPRWEFF
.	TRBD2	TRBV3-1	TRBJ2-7	TGTGCCAGCAGCCAAGCCCTAGCGGGAGTAGGCGAGCAGTACTTC	CASSQALAGVGEQYF
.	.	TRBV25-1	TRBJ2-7	TGTGCCAGCAGTGGACTCCCTAACGAGCAGTACTTC	CASSGLPNEQYF
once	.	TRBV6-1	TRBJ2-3	TGTGCCAGCGAGGACTCCACCGGAACTAGCACAGATACGCAGTATTTT	CASEDSTGTSTDTQYF
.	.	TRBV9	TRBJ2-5	TGTGCCAGCAGCGTAGCTACGAGCTCCGGGACCCAGTACTTC	CASSVATSSGTQYF
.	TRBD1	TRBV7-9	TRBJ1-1	TGTGCCAGCAGCTTGGAAGGGGGCGGGGATGAAGCTTTCTTT	CASSLEGGGDEAFF
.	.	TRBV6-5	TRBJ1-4	TGTGCCAGCAGTAGATACCCGGACAGTGGGTTTGAACTGTTTTTT	CASSRYPDSGFELFF
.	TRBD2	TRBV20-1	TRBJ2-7	TGCAGTGCTACCCTTCTAGCGGGAGTTCCCCGCGAGCAGTACTTC	CSATLLAGVPREQYF
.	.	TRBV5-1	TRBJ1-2	TGCGCCAGCAGCTGGACCGTGGACTATGGCTACACCTTC	CASSWTVDYGYTF
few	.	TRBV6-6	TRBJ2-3	TGTGCCAGCAGTTACCCAATACCTGGCCTCCCGGATACGCAGTATTTT	CASSYPIPGLPDTQYF
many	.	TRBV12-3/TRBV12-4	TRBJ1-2	TGTGCCACCTCGATATCCCGGGACTATGGCTACACCTTC	CATSISRDYGYTF
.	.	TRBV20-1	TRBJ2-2	TGCAGTGCTTCCGACCGTGGGGGGGGCGCGGCCGGGGAGCTGTTTTTT	CSASDRGGGAAGELFF
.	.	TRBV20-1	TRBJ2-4	TGCAGTGCTGAAACAGCTATATTAGCCAAAAACATTCAGTACTTC	CSAETAILAKNIQYF
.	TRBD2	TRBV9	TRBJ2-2	TGTGCCAGCTCCTTAGCGGGAGGTTTACCCGGGGAGCTGTTTTTT	CASSLAGGLPGELFF
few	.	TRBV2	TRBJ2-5	TGTGCCAGCAGTGAACGCAGGGCGCAAGAGACCCAGTACTTC	CASSERRAQETQYF
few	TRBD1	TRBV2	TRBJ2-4	TGTGCCAGCAGTGTAGGACAGGGGGCTACCAAAAACATTCAGTACTTC	CASSVGQGATKNIQYF
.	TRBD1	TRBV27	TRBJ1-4	TGTGCCAGCAGCTCGGGACAGGGTTTTGAAAAACTGTTTTTT	CASSSGQGFEKLFF
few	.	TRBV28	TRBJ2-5	TGTGCCAGCAGTTTAGGGCTTGTCGAGACCCAGTACTTC	CASSLGLVETQYF
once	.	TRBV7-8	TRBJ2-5	TGTGCCAGCAGCCCAAGGGGGGGATTAAACCAAGAGACCCAGTACTTC	CASSPRGGLNQETQYF
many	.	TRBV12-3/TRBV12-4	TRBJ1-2	TGTGCCAGCAGAGTCGGGACGGACTATGGCTACACCTTC	CASRVGTDYGYTF
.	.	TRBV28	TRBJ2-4	TGTGCCAGCAGGCAAGACACACTAGCCAAAAACATTCAGTACTTC	CASRQDTLAKNIQYF
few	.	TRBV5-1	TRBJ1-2	TGCGCCAGCAGCTTGGCCGGGGAATATGGCTACACCTTC	CASSLAGEYGYTF
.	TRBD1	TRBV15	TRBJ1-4	TGTGCCACCAGCAGAGGACAGGGGGGTGGCACTAATGAAAAACTGTTTTTT	CATSRGQGGGTNEKLFF
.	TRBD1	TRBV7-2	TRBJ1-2	TGTGCCAGCAGCGCCGGGACAGGGCATGGCTACACCTTC	CASSAGTGHGYTF
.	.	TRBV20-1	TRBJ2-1	TGCAGTGCTAGAGGGGGCTCCTTGGGGAGCTCCTACAATGAGGAGTTCTTC	CSARGGSLGSSYNEEFF
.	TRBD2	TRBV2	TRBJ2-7	TGTGCCAGCAGTGAATGGGCTAGCGGGACGTACTACGAGCAGTACTTC	CASSEWASGTYYEQYF
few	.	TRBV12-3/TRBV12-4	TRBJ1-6	TGTGCCAGCAGTTTCGGGACTGTTAATAATTCACCCCTCCACTTT	CASSFGTVNNSPLHF
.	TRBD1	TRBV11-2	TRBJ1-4	TGTGCCAGCAGCACGGGACAGGGCCAGAATGAAAAACTGTTTTTT	CASSTGQGQNEKLFF
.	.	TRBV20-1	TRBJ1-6	TGCAGTGCTAGGGAGGGGAATCGTTCACCCCTCCACTTT	CSAREGNRSPLHF
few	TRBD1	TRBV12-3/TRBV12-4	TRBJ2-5	TGTGCCAGCAGCAGGACAGGGAGGCAGACCCAGTACTTC	CASSRTGRQTQYF
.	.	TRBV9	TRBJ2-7	TGTGCCAGCAGCGAAGGAGGGAGCGTATACGAGCAGTACTTC	CASSEGGSVYEQYF
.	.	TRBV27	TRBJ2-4	TGTGCCAGCAGTTCCCAGGGCAGGGGGGTGGACATTCAGTACTTC	CASSSQGRGVDIQYF
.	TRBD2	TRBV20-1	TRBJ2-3	TGCAGTGCTTGGACTAGCGGGAGGGCCGAGGGTGTGGATACGCAGTATTTT	CSAWTSGRAEGVDTQYF
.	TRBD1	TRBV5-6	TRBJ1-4	TGTGCCAGCAGCTCGACCGGGACAGGGGGCTCAACTAATGAAAAACTGTTTTTT	CASSSTGTGGSTNEKLFF
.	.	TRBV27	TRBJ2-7	TGTGCCAGCACCCACCTTAGCGAGCAGTACTTC	CASTHLSEQYF
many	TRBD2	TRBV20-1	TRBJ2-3	TGCAGTGCTAGGGATTTTGCGGGAGGAAGCACAGATACGCAGTATTTT	CSARDFAGGSTDTQYF
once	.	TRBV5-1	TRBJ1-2	TGCGCCAGCAGCTTCACAAGTAGCAGGGTAGGCTATGGCTACACCTTC	CASSFTSSRVGYGYTF
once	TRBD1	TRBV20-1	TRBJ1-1	TGCAGTGCTAGTGAGACAGGGTATACTGAAGCTTTCTTT	CSASETGYTEAFF
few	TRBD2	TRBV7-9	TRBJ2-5	TGTGCCAGCAGCTTAGCCATCGGGGGGGCGATGGAAGAGACCCAGTACTTC	CASSLAIGGAMEETQYF
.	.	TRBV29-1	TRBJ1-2	TGCAGCGCCGGCGGACGGAACTATGGCTACACCTTC	CSAGGRNYGYTF
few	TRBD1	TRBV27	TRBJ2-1	TGTGCCAGCAGCGACAGGGTGGGTGATGAGCAGTTCTTC	CASSDRVGDEQFF
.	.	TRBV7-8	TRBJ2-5	TGTGCCTTAGCTGCAAAGTACCAAGAGACCCAGTACTTC	CALAAKYQETQYF
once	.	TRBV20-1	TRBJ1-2	TGCAGTGCTAGGGCTCTGTTGGACTTCACCTATGGCTACACCTTC	CSARALLDFTYGYTF
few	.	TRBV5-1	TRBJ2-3	TGCGCCAGCAGCTTGGCGGACAGAGATACGCAGTATTTT	CASSLADRDTQYF
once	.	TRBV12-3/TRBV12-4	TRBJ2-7	TGTGCCAGCAGTTACGGTCACTACGAGCAGTACTTC	CASSYGHYEQYF
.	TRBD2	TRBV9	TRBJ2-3	TGTGCCAGCAGCGTTAAAGCGGGAGGCTCCACAGATACGCAGTATTTT	CASSVKAGGSTDTQYF
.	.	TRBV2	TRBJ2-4	TGTGCCAGCAGATTAAACGGGGCGGAGGGAAACGTTCAGTACTTC	CASRLNGAEGNVQYF
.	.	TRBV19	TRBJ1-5	TGTGCCAGTAGTATTTCCATAGATCAGCCCCAGCATTTT	CASSISIDQPQHF
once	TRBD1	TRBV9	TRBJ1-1	TGTGCCAGCAGCGTAACCCCAGGGGGCACTGAAGCTTTCTTT	CASSVTPGGTEAFF
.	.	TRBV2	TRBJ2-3	TGTGCCAGCAGTAGGGAGATCACAGATACGCAGTATTTT	CASSREITDTQYF
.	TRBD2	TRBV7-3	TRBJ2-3	TGTGCCAGCAGCTTAACGGGAGGGGCACGAGATACGCAGTATTTT	CASSLTGGARDTQYF
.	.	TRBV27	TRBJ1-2	TGTGCCAGCAGTTTACTTGGGACACCCAACTATGGCTACACCTTC	CASSLLGTPNYGYTF
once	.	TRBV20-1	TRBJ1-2	TGCAGTGCTAGGGAAGGGAACACCTACACCTTC	CSAREGNTYTF